The T cell receptor (beta chain) described here comes from a study of blood T cell repertoires in COVID-19. About the research overall: Sources were T cells, B-cell-depleted T cells, or PBMCs; the material itself was cDNA or gDNA.

Method: immunoSEQ multiplex PCR; TCRdb's copy keeps in-frame clones and lacks some. Counted here are approximately 440,000 clones, less than 95% occurring once; the ten biggest clones make up less than 0.75%. CDR3 length: 14 amino acids. In germline, CDR1 is SGDLS, CDR2 YYNGEE. V shed 4 bases, J shed 3 bases, and the junction held 5 bases outside the gene matches. Before being deemed recovered, Cohort 3 donors had two negative PCRs, clearance, or symptom resolution. This sequence was found in a man aged 18 to 29 who had recovered from COVID-19. Specimen: PBMCs or T cells enriched from blood (not recorded which). V usage is TRBV9 and J usage is TRBJ1-2; 8 bases fit TRBD1. CDR3 coding DNA: TGTGCCAGCAGCATGGACAGGGCGGACTATGGCTACACCTTC. Translation: CASSMDRADYGYTF.